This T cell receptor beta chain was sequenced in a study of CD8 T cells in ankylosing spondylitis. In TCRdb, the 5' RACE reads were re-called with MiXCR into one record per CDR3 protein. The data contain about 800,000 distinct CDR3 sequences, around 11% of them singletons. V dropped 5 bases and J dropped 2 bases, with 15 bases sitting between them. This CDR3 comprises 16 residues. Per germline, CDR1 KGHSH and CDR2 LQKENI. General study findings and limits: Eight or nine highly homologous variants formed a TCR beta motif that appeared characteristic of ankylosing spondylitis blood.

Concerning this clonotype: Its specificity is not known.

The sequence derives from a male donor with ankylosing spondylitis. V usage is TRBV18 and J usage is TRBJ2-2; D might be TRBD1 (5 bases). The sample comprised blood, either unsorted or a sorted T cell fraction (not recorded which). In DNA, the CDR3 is TGTGCCAGCTCAAATCCTAGACAGCTAAACACCGGGGAGCTGTTTTTT. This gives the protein CASSNPRQLNTGELFF.